Here is one T cell receptor (beta chain) with its context. These data originate in a study of blood T cell repertoires in COVID-19. The assay was immunoSEQ multiplex PCR, and TCRdb's table has in-frame clones only and misses some. The sample contains around 170,000 clones, less than 85% of which appear only once. Germline V CDR1 and CDR2: LGHDT, YNNKEL (reference sequence). The CDR3 is 14 residues long. V dropped 3 bases and J dropped 0 bases, with 6 bases sitting between them. This TCR came from a woman aged 80 or over with acute or convalescent COVID-19. The rearrangement joins TRBV3-1 (or the pseudogene TRBV3-2) to TRBJ1-3; D remains ambiguous. Material: peripheral blood. This CDR3 reads CASSQYSSGNTIYF. CDR3 sequence (DNA): TGTGCCAGCAGCCAGTACAGCTCTGGAAACACCATATATTTT.